One and the same sample provided the 26 T cell receptor beta chains below, sequenced in a study of shared clonotypes between healthy human individuals. Assay used: immunoSEQ multiplex PCR; TCRdb lists only in-frame clones, some missing. The repertoire holds fewer than 3 million clones, with 92% as singletons. Specimen: naive CD4+ T cells from PBMCs. Indicated subset: CD45RA+ positively selected. The source is a man younger than 30 in good health. Some clones in this sample may be carry-over from other donors' samples.

This chain joins TRBV6-5 and TRBJ2-7, with 11 bases fitting TRBD2. CDR1 and CDR2 from the germline V gene are MNHEY and SVGAGI. Trimming took 0 bases from V and 4 from J; bases not matched to a gene: 5. The CDR3 contains 16 residues. The CDR3 loop is CASSYSVGLAAYEQYF. The CDR3 DNA sequence: TGTGCCAGCAGTTACTCGGTGGGACTAGCGGCATACGAGCAGTACTTC.

The J gene is TRBJ2-2, the V gene TRBV5-1, with 12 bases matching TRBD2. V was pared by 7 bases and J by 6 bases, with 7 bases of the junction left unmatched. Per the germline V gene, CDR1 is SGHRS and CDR2 is YFSETQ. The length of the CDR3 is 15 residues. The CDR3 is CASSRLAGAAGELFF. As DNA, the CDR3 is TGCGCCAGCTCAAGACTAGCGGGAGCCGCCGGGGAGCTGTTTTTT.

About this clone: Additional DNA sequences in this sample encode the identical CDR3. V is TRBV28 and J is TRBJ1-2; no clear D. V lost 8 bases and J lost 0, with 7 bases in between. The CDR3 has 12 amino acids. Per the germline V gene, CDR1 is MDHEN and CDR2 is SYDVKM. The CDR3: CASSTANYGYTF. As DNA, the CDR3 is TGTGCCAGCTCCACGGCTAACTATGGCTACACCTTC.

The rearrangement links TRBV11-3 to TRBJ2-2, with 13 bases matching TRBD2. The V gene end was trimmed by 5 bases and the J gene end by 6 bases; junction bases not matched to a gene: 15. The CDR3 sequence is 19 residues long. The germline V gene encodes CDR1 SGHNT and CDR2 YENEEA. CDR3 DNA: TGTGCCAGCAGCGGCAGATACGGACTAGCGGGAGTAGGGGCCGGGGAGCTGTTTTTT. Translating it yields CASSGRYGLAGVGAGELFF.

The V call is TRBV20-1, the J call TRBJ1-1; D is unresolved. This CDR3 has 10 residues. The ends were cut back, 5 bases at V and 8 bases at J, with 9 bases in the middle. CDR1 is DFQATT and CDR2 is SNEGSKA in the germline V gene (reference sequence). This chain's CDR3 is CSAARLEAFF. In nucleotides, the CDR3 is TGCAGTGCTGCTCGGTTGGAAGCTTTCTTT.

V gene TRBV29-1 combines with J gene TRBJ2-1; 8 bases match TRBD2. The CDR3 is 14 amino acids. Germline V CDR1 and CDR2: SQVTM, ANQGSEA. Losses at the gene ends were 7 bases for V and 4 bases for J; bases not matched to a gene: 9. CDR3 sequence (DNA): TGCAGCGCCTTAGCGGGGACGAATTACAATGAGCAGTTCTTC. The encoded protein is CSALAGTNYNEQFF.

The chain employs TRBV6-1 and TRBJ2-2; 7 bases agree with TRBD1. Germline CDR1 is MNHNS and CDR2 is SASEGT. J gave up 7 bases and V 6 bases, and 11 bases lay outside the gene matches. This CDR3 spans 15 amino acids. As DNA, the CDR3 is TGTGCCAGCAGATTTACACAGGGGATCGGCGGGGAGCTGTTTTTT. It yields the protein CASRFTQGIGGELFF.

This chain connects TRBV4-1 to TRBJ1-1; maybe TRBD1 (5 bases). Germline CDR1 and CDR2: MGHRA and YSYEKL. The CDR3 is 16 residues long. V was pared by 0 bases and J by 4 bases, with 15 bases between. The CDR3 DNA follows: TGCGCCAGCAGCCAAGATCCAGGTCCGGGGGGCACTGAAGCTTTCTTT. It specifies CASSQDPGPGGTEAFF.

V is TRBV27 and J is TRBJ1-6; D remains unclear. V was trimmed by 10 bases and J by 0 bases, leaving 19 bases between them. Germline assignment: CDR1 MNHEY and CDR2 SMNVEV (reference sequence). There are 17 residues in the CDR3. CDR3 in DNA: TGTGCCACCAGAACAAACTCTCTACTCTCCTATAATTCACCCCTCCACTTT. Translated: CATRTNSLLSYNSPLHF.

The V and J genes are TRBV10-3 and TRBJ2-3, with D possibly called TRBD1 or TRBD2 (5 bases each). From germline, CDR1 is ENHRY and CDR2 SYGVKD. V dropped 10 bases and J dropped 2 bases, with 16 bases sitting between them. This CDR3 comprises 14 residues. The CDR3 sequence is CATNARDDTDTQYF. The CDR3 region has the DNA TGTGCCACCAACGCACGGGACGACACAGATACGCAGTATTTT.

V is TRBV4-2 and J is TRBJ1-4; D possibly corresponds to TRBD1 (5 bases). The V and J ends lost 1 base and 0 bases respectively, with 12 bases between them. Germline V gives CDR1 LGHNA, CDR2 YNFKEQ. The CDR3 is made up of 17 amino acids. CDR3 sequence (DNA): TGTGCCAGCAGCCAAGGTAGGGGAGGAACAACTAATGAAAAACTGTTTTTT. Its translation is CASSQGRGGTTNEKLFF.

The chain joins TRBV5-5 to TRBJ1-1, with D maybe TRBD1 (5 bases). CDR3 length: 15 residues. Trimming pared 1 base from V and 5 bases from J, leaving 15 bases between. Per the germline V gene, CDR1 is SGHKS and CDR2 is YYEKEE (reference sequence). The CDR3 loop is CASSLIPMGGTEAFF. CDR3 in DNA: TGTGCCAGCAGCTTGATTCCGATGGGGGGGACTGAAGCTTTCTTT.

The genes are TRBV10-2 and TRBJ2-7; D is undetermined. V was trimmed by 6 bases and J by 1 base, leaving 13 bases between them. Germline V gives CDR1 WSHSY, CDR2 SAAADI. The CDR3 consists of 14 residues. The CDR3 region has the DNA TGCGCCAGCAGCTCCTTATTTCCTTCCTACGAGCAGTACTTC. This encodes CASSSLFPSYEQYF.

In this sample, this clone turned up once. This chain links TRBV7-8 with TRBJ2-5; 11 bases fit TRBD2. With V trimmed by 0 bases and J by 2 bases, 2 bases remained unmatched. The CDR3 has 16 amino acids. Germline CDR1 reads SGHVS; CDR2 reads FQNEAQ. In nucleotides, the CDR3 is TGTGCCAGCAGCTTAGCGGGACTAGCGGCACAAGAGACCCAGTACTTC. Protein: CASSLAGLAAQETQYF. Full variable domain (remainder filled in from reference TRBV7-8 and TRBJ2-5): GAGVSQSPRYKVAKRGQDVALRCDPISGHVSLFWYQQALGQGPEFLTYFQNEAQLDKSGLPSDRFFAERPEGSVSTLKIQRTQQEDSAVYLCASSLAGLAAQETQYFGPGTRLLVL.

CDR3 sequence (DNA): TGTGCCAGCAGTGAAAACAGGAATAGCAATCAGCCCCAGCATTTT. Amino acid sequence: CASSENRNSNQPQHF. This chain uses TRBV6-1 with TRBJ1-5; a possible D gene is TRBD1 (5 bases). This CDR3 has 15 residues. The germline gives CDR1 MNHNS, CDR2 SASEGT. Trimming pared 2 bases from V and 0 bases from J, leaving 8 bases between.

The gene calls are TRBV29-1 and TRBJ2-7; D might be TRBD1 (5 bases). CDR3 size: 13 residues. CDR1 and CDR2 (germline): SQVTM, ANQGSEA. Trimming left V 3 bases short and J 0 bases short, with 9 bases between. The CDR3 DNA follows: TGCAGCGTTGAGGACACCTACTCCTACGAGCAGTACTTC. The encoded protein is CSVEDTYSYEQYF.

CDR3 residues: CASLGLPPNGYTF. The CDR3 DNA follows: TGTGCCAGCTTGGGGCTACCACCCAATGGCTACACCTTC. The chain employs TRBV28 and TRBJ1-2, with a tentative D call TRBD1 (5 bases). Trimming cost V 8 bases and J 6 bases, with 16 bases left between them. The CDR3 spans 13 residues. Germline loops: CDR1 MDHEN, CDR2 SYDVKM.

This sequence joins TRBV4-1 and TRBJ2-3; TRBD1 matches 7 bases. The V segment lost 3 bases and the J segment 0 bases; nucleotides outside the gene matches: 9. The CDR3 loop spans 17 amino acids. Germline V gene sequence: CDR1 MGHRA, CDR2 YSYEKL. The CDR3 bases are TGCGCCAGCAGCCACCCCGCCACACAGGGGAGCACAGATACGCAGTATTTT. This encodes CASSHPATQGSTDTQYF.

Concerning this clone itself: The same CDR3 is also encoded by other DNA sequences in this sample. J is TRBJ2-3 and V is TRBV7-9; D is ambiguous. The CDR3 sequence is 12 residues long. CDR1 and CDR2 (germline): SEHNR, FQNEAQ (reference sequence). Trimming cost V 5 bases and J 1 base, with 4 bases left between them. The CDR3 sequence: CASSLGTDTQYF. In nucleotides, the CDR3 is TGTGCCAGCAGCCTCGGCACAGATACGCAGTATTTT. The full variable domain, its missing parts supplied by reference TRBV7-9 and TRBJ2-3, is DTGVSQNPRHKITKRGQNVTFRCDPISEHNRLYWYRQTLGQGPEFLTYFQNEAQLEKSRLLSDRFSAERPKGSFSTLEIQRTEQGDSAMYLCASSLGTDTQYFGPGTRLTVL.

This rearrangement joins TRBV5-1 to TRBJ1-1, with D possibly TRBD1 on 5 matching bases. Germline-derived CDR1 and CDR2 are SGHRS and YFSETQ. The CDR3 is 16 amino acids. With 4 bases removed from V and 0 bases from J, the gap between germline ends came to 16 bases. The CDR3 here is CASSLDSWSMNTEAFF. The CDR3, as DNA: TGCGCCAGCAGCCTCGACAGTTGGTCCATGAACACTGAAGCTTTCTTT.

J is TRBJ2-7 and V is TRBV7-2; tentatively, D is TRBD2 (8 bases). From germline, CDR1 is SGHTA and CDR2 FQGNSA. Trimming removed 0 bases from V and 7 bases from J, with 16 bases in between. CDR3 length: 15 residues. CDR3 protein: CASSLAGRGLWEQYF. Here the CDR3 DNA reads TGTGCCAGCAGCTTAGCCGGGAGGGGGCTCTGGGAGCAGTACTTC.

The rearrangement joins TRBV7-2 to TRBJ2-3, with D perhaps matching TRBD2 (6 bases). Trimming pared 1 base from V and 6 bases from J, leaving 14 bases between. The length of the CDR3 is 15 residues. Germline V gene data show CDR1 as SGHTA and CDR2 as FQGNSA. The CDR3 DNA reads as TGTGCCAGCAGCTTAGGACGGGGGACTCCGGATACGCAGTATTTT. Residues: CASSLGRGTPDTQYF. Drawing the rest from reference TRBV7-2 and TRBJ2-3, the complete variable domain is GAGVSQSPSNKVTEKGKDVELRCDPISGHTALYWYRQSLGQGLEFLIYFQGNSAPDKSGLPSDRFSAERTGGSVSTLTIQRTQQEDSAVYLCASSLGRGTPDTQYFGPGTRLTVL.

A single count supports this clone. The rearrangement joins TRBV5-1 to TRBJ2-2; D is possibly TRBD2 (6 bases). V shed 0 bases and J shed 5 bases, with 17 bases lying between them. This CDR3 region has 17 residues. The germline V gene encodes CDR1 SGHRS and CDR2 YFSETQ. The CDR3 bases are TGCGCCAGCAGCTTGGTTACGGGAGTGGTCGGGACCGGGGAGCTGTTTTTT. Its protein product is CASSLVTGVVGTGELFF.

Comments on this clone: Other DNA variants within this sample encode the same CDR3. This chain links TRBV18 with TRBJ1-5, with D possibly TRBD1 on 5 matching bases. Germline V gene sequence: CDR1 KGHSH, CDR2 LQKENI. CDR3 length: 15 amino acids. V dropped 3 bases and J dropped 0 bases, with 9 bases sitting between them. The CDR3 DNA sequence: TGTGCCAGCTCACCGGTGGGGGGTAGCAATCAGCCCCAGCATTTT. Translation: CASSPVGGSNQPQHF. Together with reference TRBV18 and TRBJ1-5, the CDR3 gives the full variable domain: NAGVMQNPRHLVRRRGQEARLRCSPMKGHSHVYWYRQLPEEGLKFMVYLQKENIIDESGMPKERFSAEFPKEGPSILRIQQVVRGDSAAYFCASSPVGGSNQPQHFGDGTRLSIL.

The CDR3 DNA reads as TGTGCCAGCAGTTTAAGAGGCGGAGGCTCTGGAAACACCATATATTTT. This translates into CASSLRGGGSGNTIYF. J is TRBJ1-3 and V is TRBV28; no reliable D call. The CDR3 is made up of 16 amino acids. CDR1 is MDHEN and CDR2 is SYDVKM in the germline V gene. The V end lost 2 bases, the J end lost 0 bases, and 11 bases lay between the germline ends.

In regard to this clone: Different DNA sequences within this sample yield the same CDR3. V usage is TRBV28 and J usage is TRBJ2-1, with D unclear. The germline V gene encodes CDR1 MDHEN and CDR2 SYDVKM. Trimming shortened V by 2 bases and J by 4 bases, and 3 bases separated the two germline ends. The CDR3 runs 12 residues. The CDR3 spells CASSLSYNEQFF. CDR3 bases: TGTGCCAGCAGTTTAAGTTACAATGAGCAGTTCTTC.